This T cell receptor beta chain was sequenced for a study of blood T cell repertoires in COVID-19. Study details: COVID-19 samples, acute and convalescent, were from the United States, Italy and Spain. PBMCs, B-cell-depleted T cells, or T cells were the source of the cDNA or gDNA that made up the material.

The germline V and J ends were trimmed by 4 bases and 4 bases, with 17 bases remaining between them. CDR3 length equals 15 residues. From germline, CDR1 is SGHRS and CDR2 YFSETQ. The authors' processing: From reference gene primer amplification, estimates of nucleated cell counts were derived. This table comes from immunoSEQ multiplex PCR, and its TCRdb copy is limited to in-frame clones, with some not included. The DNA was the basis for D and trimming; V, J and clone size are from that table. The sample records over 85,000 clones, around four fifths being singletons. The material sequenced was peripheral blood. This clonotype was sampled from a woman in her 70s with acute or convalescent COVID-19. This chain connects TRBV5-1 to TRBJ1-2; D not resolved. CDR3 sequence: CASSPSSEDPYGYTF. CDR3 nucleotides: TGCGCCAGCAGCCCTTCCTCGGAGGACCCCTATGGCTACACCTTC.